These 16 T cell receptor beta chains were sequenced from one sample in a study of tumor-infiltrating lymphocytes in primary liver carcinoma. Total RNA (around 500 ng) served as template for TCR beta cDNA synthesis primed by a constant-region primer. Each TCR beta library was derived from three nested multiplex PCR rounds that employed slightly modified ARM-PCR. The study ran its first two PCR rounds for roughly 10 cycles each, using TRBV1-TRBV30 forward primers and a C-beta reverse primer. TCRdb re-called the multiplex PCR reads through MiXCR, storing one row per CDR3 protein. The data show about 200,000 distinct CDR3 sequences, less than 65% seen once. Unsorted whole blood served as the source of blood RNA, and germline DNA was extracted as well. Sequencing was carried out using peripheral blood. These receptors all come from a woman between 55 and 75 years old with primary liver carcinoma and hepatitis B virus infection.

Regarding this clonotype: Without the conserved terminal phenylalanine or tryptophan, this CDR3 likely stems from a read error. It is unclear where the CDR3 begins or ends on the DNA, so no DNA is shown, and the CDR3 is as TCRdb lists it. This chain uses TRBV11-2 with TRBJ1-1. The CDR3 is 14 amino acids in total, end residues counted. Germline values: CDR1 SGHAT, CDR2 FQNNGV. The CDR3 protein is CASSFLDKNTEASC.

This clonotype was detected only a few times. The chain uses TRBV30 and TRBJ1-2; the D is unclear. V lost 4 bases to trimming and J lost 0 bases, with 6 bases between them. This CDR3 region has 12 residues. Germline V gene data show CDR1 as GTSNPN and CDR2 as SVGIG (reference sequence). The chain's CDR3 is CAWTSTNYGYTF. The CDR3 nucleotides read TGTGCCTGGACGTCAACTAACTATGGCTACACCTTC.

This clonotype was observed many times. The chain links TRBV29-1 to TRBJ2-1; possibly TRBD1 for D (5 bases). The CDR3 is 13 amino acids. Per the germline V gene, CDR1 is SQVTM and CDR2 is ANQGSEA. The V end was cut by 3 bases, the J end by 7 bases, with 13 bases between. The CDR3 region is CSVDGQGRNEQFF. The CDR3 DNA sequence: TGCAGCGTTGACGGGCAGGGCAGGAATGAGCAGTTCTTC.

This chain links TRBV6-2 or TRBV6-3 with TRBJ1-4; D uncertain. The V end lost 9 bases, the J end lost 7 bases, and 12 bases lay between the germline ends. CDR1 and CDR2 from the germline V gene are MNHEY and SVGEGT. The CDR3 consists of 12 residues. The CDR3: CASHMGSEKLFF. In DNA form, the CDR3 reads TGTGCCAGTCATATGGGGAGTGAAAAACTGTTTTTT.

Concerning this clonotype: The conserved closing phenylalanine or tryptophan is absent in this CDR3, likely reflecting a read error. J is TRBJ2-5 and V is TRBV6-6; 8 bases align to TRBD2. Germline lookup yields CDR1 MNHNY and CDR2 SVGAGI (reference sequence). The CDR3 covers 14 residues. After removal of 2 bases from V and 7 bases from J, the junction contained 6 bases not matched to a gene. Here the CDR3 DNA reads TGTGCCAGCAGTTACGGGCGGGGGGCGGTGACCCAGTACATC. As protein: CASSYGRGAVTQYI.

This clonotype was picked up many times. This chain connects TRBV6-1 to TRBJ2-1, with a tentative D call TRBD1 (5 bases). Per the germline V gene, CDR1 is MNHNS and CDR2 is SASEGT. V was cut by 2 bases and J by 4 bases, with 18 bases left in between. The CDR3 extends over 17 amino acids. The CDR3 reads CASSETPTDIRYNEQFF. CDR3 nucleotide sequence: TGTGCCAGCAGTGAAACCCCAACGGACATTCGGTACAATGAGCAGTTCTTC.

V gene TRBV11-2 combines with J gene TRBJ2-7, with 9 bases aligning to TRBD1. CDR1 is SGHAT and CDR2 is FQNNGV in the germline V gene. The J segment lost 10 bases and the V segment lost 5 bases, leaving 15 bases of the junction unmatched. The CDR3 is 15 amino acids. For the CDR3, the DNA is TGTGCCAGCAGCACTGTCCGGGACAGGGCCTGCGAACAGTACTTC. As protein: CASSTVRDRACEQYF.

This clonotype was seen ten or more times. The gene calls are TRBV5-6 and TRBJ1-4; TRBD1 is a possible D gene (5 bases). This CDR3 has 16 amino acids. Trimming took off 1 base at V and 0 bases at J, with 10 bases between the two ends. Germline V gives CDR1 SGHDT, CDR2 YYEEEE. The CDR3 region is CASSLLGDATNEKLFF. For the CDR3, the DNA is TGTGCCAGCAGCTTGCTAGGGGATGCAACTAATGAAAAACTGTTTTTT.

This clonotype showed up just a few times. This chain joins TRBV30 and TRBJ2-3; 8 bases are a match to TRBD2. This CDR3 is built from 15 residues. With 4 bases clipped from V and 5 bases from J, the junction kept 11 bases outside the gene matches. Germline V gene lookup returns CDR1 GTSNPN and CDR2 SVGIG (reference sequence). CDR3 amino acids: CAWTRGSGEVDTQYF. The CDR3 bases are TGTGCCTGGACTCGGGGTAGCGGGGAGGTAGATACGCAGTATTTT.

About this clonotype itself: As the CDR3 is not closed by the conserved phenylalanine or tryptophan, this likely results from a read error. This chain joins TRBV12-3 or TRBV12-4 and TRBJ1-1, with TRBD1 as a possible D gene (6 bases). This CDR3 spans 14 amino acids. The germline V and J ends were trimmed by 6 bases and 6 bases, with 17 bases remaining between them. For the CDR3, the DNA is TGTGCCAGCAGCCCTAGGGGGGCGGGGGCTGAAGCTTTCCTT. Amino acid sequence: CASSPRGAGAEAFL.

This clonotype was counted ten times or more. The V and J genes are TRBV4-1 and TRBJ2-3; 11 bases are shared with TRBD1. V trimming: 2 bases; J trimming: 7 bases; junction bases outside the gene matches: 5. This CDR3 region has 15 residues. Germline loops: CDR1 MGHRA, CDR2 YSYEKL. The CDR3 loop reads CASSQPGQGANTQYF. The CDR3 bases are TGCGCCAGCAGCCAACCCGGACAGGGGGCAAATACGCAGTATTTT.

Turning to this clonotype: It may be a read error: a sequence one base away is much more abundant. J is TRBJ1-6 and V is TRBV6-5, with TRBD1 matching 9 bases. J was trimmed by 8 bases and V by 7 bases; bases with no gene match: 9. Per germline, CDR1 MNHEY and CDR2 SVGAGI. The CDR3 spans 15 residues. DNA for the CDR3: TGTGCCAGCATCCCGACAGGGGGTTTCTATTCACCCCTCCACTTT. Protein sequence: CASIPTGGFYSPLHF.

Concerning this clonotype: Possible read error: a much larger clone is one base away. In DNA, the CDR3 is TGTGCCTGCAGTTACTCGAGTGCCGCCGGGGCCAACGTCCTGACTTTC. Its protein product is CACSYSSAAGANVLTF. The genes are TRBV6-5 and TRBJ2-6; D not certain. Looked up from germline, CDR1 is MNHEY and CDR2 is SVGAGI. The CDR3 is 16 residues long.

The sample holds one count of this clonotype. One end of the junction does not line up with germline, which may come from a read error. The chain uses TRBV6-5 and TRBJ1-5; 8 nucleotides match TRBD1. CDR3 length equals 16 residues. From germline, CDR1 is MNHEY and CDR2 SVGAGI. CDR3 sequence: CTSRAGTGNSNQPQHF. The CDR3 DNA reads as TGTACCAGCAGAGCCGGGACAGGAAATAGCAATCAGCCCCAGCATTTT.

The rearrangement uses TRBV10-3 and TRBJ1-1, with D possibly being TRBD1 (5 bases). Germline V lookup: CDR1 ENHRY, CDR2 SYGVKD. V was shortened by 6 bases and J by 7 bases, with 15 bases between the two germline ends. The CDR3 length is 13 residues. The CDR3 DNA sequence: TGTGCCATCAGGGACCGGGACGTTAGTGAAGCTTTCTTT. Its protein product is CAIRDRDVSEAFF.

This clonotype has at least ten counts. The chain joins TRBV4-2 to TRBJ1-1, with TRBD1 matching over 7 bases. The CDR3 consists of 14 residues. Germline CDR1 reads LGHNA; CDR2 reads YNFKEQ. V was clipped by 4 bases and J by 0 bases; unmatched bases: 2. This CDR3 is CASSPGQLNTEAFF. The CDR3 nucleotides are TGTGCCAGCAGCCCGGGACAGCTGAACACTGAAGCTTTCTTT.